This TCR beta chain stems from a study of blood T cell repertoires in COVID-19. Study as a whole: T cells, B-cell-depleted T cells, or PBMCs supplied cDNA or gDNA.

This CDR3 has 16 amino acids. V dropped 4 bases and J dropped 3 bases, with 19 bases sitting between them. In germline, CDR1 is SGHDT, CDR2 YYEEEE. Repertoires were generated with immunoSEQ multiplex PCR, while TCRdb's copy carries only in-frame clones and drops some. In the table there are 85,000 to 90,000 clones, around 86% of which are singletons. The sequencing input was peripheral blood. This sequence joins TRBV5-6 and TRBJ1-2; TRBD1 might be the D (5 bases). The sequence came from a human donor in a cohort sampled during active COVID-19. As DNA, the CDR3 is TGTGCCAGCAGCACCATATATGACAGAAGCCACTATGGCTACACCTTC. As protein: CASSTIYDRSHYGYTF.